This T cell receptor (beta chain) was profiled in a study of STAT5B mutations in CD4+ large granular lymphocyte leukemia (dated by TCRdb to about 2022). Regarding the research as a whole: Among the healthy controls, the CDR3 'QG' motif was associated with a particular HLA allele. The study compared the TCRbeta repertoires of patients with CD4+ T-cell large granular lymphocyte leukemia against those of healthy blood donors. Flow cytometry on FACSCanto II or FACSVerse showed that the purified fractions were more than 95% pure among lymphocytes. Here is what the overall study found, with its caveats: Main leukemic clonotypes were private to each patient, although under 30% appeared at low frequency in other patients' non-leukemic repertoires. Compared with healthy CD4+ repertoires, CD4-sorted patient repertoires appeared more clonal, and this difference remained even after the putative leukemic clones were removed. Data were not HLA-matched; higher clonality in CD4+ versus CD8+ T-LGLL could reflect the relatively small sample size. TRBV06-family usage was enriched among the top patient clones (8/27) compared with healthy controls (2/35).

The CDR1 and CDR2 encoded by the germline V gene (reference sequence) are LNHDA and SQIVND. V is clipped by 1 base and J by 8 bases, and the sequence between their germline boundaries is 20 bases long. Spanning cysteine to phenylalanine, the CDR3 consists of 16 amino acids. The entry retains the CDR3 DNA only, 48 bases that are in frame from base 1. The immunoSEQ assay at survey resolution was used to sequence TCRbeta rearrangements from genomic DNA. The original methods were these. In the TCR sequencing data, the lowest productive clonotype frequency that could be detected was 2.59 x 10-5. Only productive TCRbeta rearrangements, meaning sequences that were complete and in-frame, were kept for the analyses. Sample clonality was computed as Simpson clonality in the immunoSEQ Analyzer version 3.0. Clones were binned by frequency as very rare, small, medium, large (1-20%) or hyperexpanded (>20%). Generation probabilities were estimated with OLGA 1.2.3, V-gene circos plots were generated with VDJtools, specificities were searched for in VDJdb, and CDR3 motifs were identified with GLIPH. Sourced from immuneACCESS, this table was stored by TCRdb with only in-frame sequences that have V and J called. A share of the clones is absent; for the studies checked, an unresolved V gene accounts for under half, and the remainder has no known explanation. V, J and clone size are those of that table, while D and trimming were read from the DNA. Here the sample has tens of thousands of clones; less than 85% occur a single time. In total, the top ten clones hold about 0.38% of the sample.

The healthy controls were 37 blood donors, and the buffy coats of these donors were supplied by the Finnish Red Cross blood service. All TCR-sequenced material derived from peripheral blood: patient blood samples and healthy donor buffy coats. Ficoll-Hypaque gradient centrifugation was used to isolate peripheral blood mononuclear cells. CD4+ cells were purified magnetically from the buffy coats of healthy controls. Genomic DNA was extracted using the Gentra Puregene Cell and Tissue kit, and a Qubit 2.0 fluorometer was used to quantify it. Regarding this clone: Its antigen is currently not known. Per-base qualities were not stored, and no clone one base away is much larger.

Sequencing was performed on CD4+ T cells from blood buffy coats. In this chain, TRBV19 is recombined with TRBJ1-2; too little of a D gene remains to name it. The receptor was derived from a human donor in good health. This receptor has the CDR3 CASSIANLQVTSGYTF. The DNA reads as follows: TGTGCCAGTAGTATAGCCAACCTCCAGGTAACGAGCGGCTACACCTTC.